The present T cell receptor beta chain was sequenced within a study of OX40 agonist ivuxolimab in advanced cancers. Study as a whole: Patients undergoing dose escalation presented with hepatocellular carcinoma, melanoma, renal cell or head and neck cancer.

The CDR3 is 16 amino acids. In germline, CDR1 is PRHDT, CDR2 FYEKMQ (reference sequence). V was cut by 3 bases and J by 5 bases, with 16 bases left in between. Whole-study results and caveats: Relative to CD4+ cells, CD8+ T cells on average had more expanded clones. Also showing low normalized T-cell clonal expansion were some of the nonresponders.

Blood sampling took place at baseline, cycle 4 day 1, and cycle 7 day 1. Concerning this clone: Its antigen is currently unknown.

Using immunoSEQ multiplex PCR, the repertoire was profiled, and TCRdb retains in-frame clones only, with some absent. The repertoire holds 70,000 to 80,000 clones, with around nine tenths as singletons. The specimen comprised CD4+ or CD8+ T cells sorted from blood, sampled in a trial of the OX40 agonist ivuxolimab. V usage is TRBV13 and J usage is TRBJ2-2, with D tentatively TRBD2 (5 bases). The clonotype originates from an adult with an advanced solid tumor such as melanoma, head and neck, liver or kidney cancer. This CDR3 reads CASSLAAGLGTGELFF. For the CDR3, the DNA is TGTGCCAGCAGCTTGGCCGCGGGCCTAGGGACCGGGGAGCTGTTTTTT.